The clone carrying this TCR beta chain has ten or more counts. Its specificity is not known. The sample belongs to a study of human T cells and chemical hapten exposure. Study-wide findings and caveats: The number of TCRs above 1 in 1000 frequency did not change after DPC sensitization.

Looked up from germline, CDR1 is DFQATT and CDR2 is SNEGSKA (reference sequence). The CDR3 contains 16 residues. Trimming took 3 bases from V and 1 from J; bases not matched to a gene: 5. In the authors' workflow: Sequenced samples showed a median of approximately 100,000 TCRs each, with counts running from about 22,000 to 700,000. Each CDR3 protein gets one entry after TCRdb re-called the RACE reads with MiXCR. What appears here as the V and J calls and clone size reflects TCRdb's work, not the paper's. The sample lists about 93,000 distinct CDR3 sequences; approximately 9.7% were seen once. The time point was: healthy volunteer bleed at 2 weeks. Sequencing started from total RNA isolated from unfractionated whole blood.

Sample: whole blood. The rearrangement joins TRBV20-1 to TRBJ2-1; 11 bases are shared with TRBD2. The origin of this receptor is a female donor in good health. Some clones in this sample may be carry-over from other donors' samples. The CDR3 coding sequence is TGCAGTGCTAGGACTAGCGGGGATAGATCCTACAATGAGCAGTTCTTC. Encoded protein: CSARTSGDRSYNEQFF.